This T cell receptor beta chain was obtained from a study of blood T cell repertoires in COVID-19. Across the whole study: Italy, Spain and the United States were the sources of the convalescent and acute COVID-19 samples. PBMCs, B-cell-depleted T cells, or T cells were the source of the cDNA or gDNA that made up the material.

Per the original data handling: From reference gene primer amplification, estimates of nucleated cell counts were derived. The assay was immunoSEQ multiplex PCR, and TCRdb's table has in-frame clones only and misses some. The V and J calls and clone size are taken from that table; D and trimming were inferred from the DNA. The repertoire has 170,000 or so clones, 80% to 85% of them found once; the top ten carry 13% to 15%. The V gene's germline CDR1 is SGDLS and CDR2 YYNGEE. Trimming pared 9 bases from V and 5 bases from J, leaving 18 bases between. This CDR3 is built from 14 residues. The chain links TRBV9 to TRBJ2-1; a weak D match, TRBD2 (7 bases). This receptor was taken from a young man with active or convalescent COVID-19. Material: peripheral blood. CDR3: CATSAGAYNNEQFF. The CDR3 DNA is TGTGCCACCTCTGCGGGGGCGTATAACAATGAGCAGTTCTTC.